Below, one TCR beta chain is given with its context. As yet, its antigen is unknown. The CDR3 contains 16 residues. V lost 4 bases to trimming and J lost 4 bases; unmatched junction nucleotides: 9. Per the germline V gene, CDR1 is WNHNN and CDR2 is SYGVQD (reference sequence). The sample belongs to a study of T cell responses to AZD1222 COVID-19 vaccine. Study-wide results and caveats: Scientists sampled the repertoires only once the peak T cell response had passed.

Sequencing used immunoSEQ multiplex PCR; TCRdb keeps in-frame clones, though not all of them. The repertoire includes about 120,000 clones, 81% of them detected once, and 4% to 5% sits in the top ten. The rearrangement uses TRBV10-1 and TRBJ2-2; TRBD2 matches 7 bases. The receptor was isolated from an adult in good health. The sample here was peripheral blood, taken on day 0 of AZD1222 vaccination. DNA of the CDR3: TGCGCCAGCAGTGCTATTGCGGGAGTGGGCACCGGGGAGCTGTTTTTT. It translates to CASSAIAGVGTGELFF.